Listed below are T cell receptor beta chains from one sample, sequenced in a study of shared clonotypes between healthy human individuals. Sequencing used immunoSEQ multiplex PCR; TCRdb keeps in-frame clones, though not all of them. Among some 2,000,000 clones, around 95% were seen once, and the ten largest hold about 0.13%. Material: naive CD4+ T cells sorted from blood. The receptors shown here come from a man between 18 and 35 years old in good health. Each CDR3 is given with its conserved first and last residue. Each record gives: J gene, D gene, V gene, clone size, CDR3 DNA, CDR3 protein. The D gene is left open where the match is weak. Expanded clones are given a class, and other clones once, few, many or no size at all.

J gene: TRBJ2-1; D gene: -; V gene: TRBV19; clone size: -; CDR3 DNA: TGTGCCAGTAGTGCACCGGACAATGAGCAGTTCTTC; CDR3 protein: CASSAPDNEQFF
J gene: TRBJ2-3; D gene: -; V gene: TRBV18; clone size: -; CDR3 DNA: TGTGCCAGCTCACCACTTCGGGGTTGGGGCACAGATACGCAGTATTTT; CDR3 protein: CASSPLRGWGTDTQYF
J gene: TRBJ1-1; D gene: -; V gene: TRBV7-8; clone size: -; CDR3 DNA: TGTGCCAGCAGCCTAAAGGCAGGGGCTACTGAAGCTTTCTTT; CDR3 protein: CASSLKAGATEAFF
J gene: TRBJ2-5; D gene: TRBD1; V gene: TRBV29-1; clone size: -; CDR3 DNA: TGCAGCGAACTCGGGACAGGGGAGACCCAGTACTTC; CDR3 protein: CSELGTGETQYF
J gene: TRBJ2-1; D gene: -; V gene: TRBV20-1; clone size: -; CDR3 DNA: TGCAGTGCAACCTCCTACAATGAGCAGTTCTTC; CDR3 protein: CSATSYNEQFF
J gene: TRBJ1-2; D gene: -; V gene: TRBV6-5; clone size: -; CDR3 DNA: TGTGCCAGCAGTTCGGAAGGGTTCGGGGGCTACACCTTC; CDR3 protein: CASSSEGFGGYTF
J gene: TRBJ1-4; D gene: -; V gene: TRBV7-8; clone size: -; CDR3 DNA: TGTGCCAGCAGCACAGGCAGGGGTCCGAATAATGAAAAACTGTTTTTT; CDR3 protein: CASSTGRGPNNEKLFF
J gene: TRBJ2-7; D gene: -; V gene: TRBV13; clone size: -; CDR3 DNA: TGTGCCAGCAGCTTCCGCAGGATGAGCTCCTACGAGCAGTACTTC; CDR3 protein: CASSFRRMSSYEQYF
J gene: TRBJ1-5; D gene: -; V gene: TRBV6-1; clone size: -; CDR3 DNA: TGTGCCAGCAGTACAACCCGCAATCAGCCCCAGCATTTT; CDR3 protein: CASSTTRNQPQHF
J gene: TRBJ2-5; D gene: -; V gene: TRBV2; clone size: -; CDR3 DNA: TGTGCCAGCAGAGACCTTACAGGGTTAGAAGAGACCCAGTACTTC; CDR3 protein: CASRDLTGLEETQYF
J gene: TRBJ2-7; D gene: -; V gene: TRBV5-5; clone size: -; CDR3 DNA: TGTGCCAGCAGCTTAGCGCCAAGGGCCTACTCCTACGAGCAGTACTTC; CDR3 protein: CASSLAPRAYSYEQYF
J gene: TRBJ2-7; D gene: -; V gene: TRBV30; clone size: -; CDR3 DNA: TGTGCCTGGAGGCCCCCGGGACTTACCTCCTACGAGCAGTACTTC; CDR3 protein: CAWRPPGLTSYEQYF
J gene: TRBJ2-3; D gene: -; V gene: TRBV5-1; clone size: -; CDR3 DNA: TGCGCCAGCAGCTTGGAAGGGCTCGCAGATACGCAGTATTTT; CDR3 protein: CASSLEGLADTQYF
J gene: TRBJ1-1; D gene: -; V gene: TRBV10-3; clone size: -; CDR3 DNA: TGTGCCATCAACGAGCGGTTGGGGGGACCGAACACTGAAGCTTTCTTT; CDR3 protein: CAINERLGGPNTEAFF
J gene: TRBJ2-2; D gene: -; V gene: TRBV4-3; clone size: -; CDR3 DNA: TGCGCCAGCAGCCAAGTGGGGGTCTACACCGGGGAGCTGTTTTTT; CDR3 protein: CASSQVGVYTGELFF
J gene: TRBJ1-2; D gene: -; V gene: TRBV30; clone size: once; CDR3 DNA: TGTGCCTGGAGTGTGATACCCTCCTATGGCTACACCTTC; CDR3 protein: CAWSVIPSYGYTF
J gene: TRBJ2-7; D gene: TRBD1; V gene: TRBV6-5; clone size: -; CDR3 DNA: TGTGCCAGCAGTTACATGGACAGGGGTTACGAGCAGTACTTC; CDR3 protein: CASSYMDRGYEQYF
J gene: TRBJ1-6; D gene: -; V gene: TRBV18; clone size: -; CDR3 DNA: TGTGCCAGCTCACCACTTCGCGGGGGAAATTCACCCCTCCACTTT; CDR3 protein: CASSPLRGGNSPLHF
J gene: TRBJ2-1; D gene: -; V gene: TRBV7-3; clone size: once; CDR3 DNA: TGTGCCAGCAGCTTAGGCGACAGGGAGGTCAATGAGCAGTTCTTC; CDR3 protein: CASSLGDREVNEQFF
J gene: TRBJ2-3; D gene: TRBD2; V gene: TRBV5-4; clone size: -; CDR3 DNA: TGTGCCAGCAGCACGACTAGCGGGACTAGCACAGATACGCAGTATTTT; CDR3 protein: CASSTTSGTSTDTQYF
J gene: TRBJ2-4; D gene: -; V gene: TRBV6-1; clone size: -; CDR3 DNA: TGTGCCAGCAGTGTGGGACACCAAGTAGCCAAAAACATTCAGTACTTC; CDR3 protein: CASSVGHQVAKNIQYF
J gene: TRBJ1-1; D gene: TRBD1; V gene: TRBV19; clone size: -; CDR3 DNA: TGTGCCAGTAGCAGACAGGGGGAAGTGGCTTTCTTT; CDR3 protein: CASSRQGEVAFF
J gene: TRBJ2-1; D gene: TRBD1; V gene: TRBV18; clone size: -; CDR3 DNA: TGTGCCAGCGCCACACAGGGGAATGAGCAGTTCTTC; CDR3 protein: CASATQGNEQFF
J gene: TRBJ2-2; D gene: -; V gene: TRBV9; clone size: -; CDR3 DNA: TGTGCCAGCAGCGCCCGACAGGACAAGGGCGGGGAGCTGTTTTTT; CDR3 protein: CASSARQDKGGELFF
J gene: TRBJ2-7; D gene: TRBD1; V gene: TRBV6-5; clone size: -; CDR3 DNA: TGTGCCAGCTCCAGGGGACAGGGCACCTACGAGCAGTACTTC; CDR3 protein: CASSRGQGTYEQYF
J gene: TRBJ1-2; D gene: -; V gene: TRBV6-1; clone size: few; CDR3 DNA: TGTGCCAGCAGTCCTGACAGGAACTATGGCTACACCTTC; CDR3 protein: CASSPDRNYGYTF
J gene: TRBJ2-1; D gene: -; V gene: TRBV6-7; clone size: -; CDR3 DNA: TGTGCCAGCAGTTACTCGATCCCCCCGGGACCCTACAATGAGCAGTTCTTC; CDR3 protein: CASSYSIPPGPYNEQFF
J gene: TRBJ1-5; D gene: -; V gene: TRBV5-1; clone size: few; CDR3 DNA: TGCGCCAGCAGCTTGGACGGCGGCAATCAGCCCCAGCATTTT; CDR3 protein: CASSLDGGNQPQHF
J gene: TRBJ2-7; D gene: -; V gene: TRBV6-6; clone size: -; CDR3 DNA: TGTGCCAGCAGTTCCGCTTCTTCCGGGACGGCCTACGAGCAGTACTTC; CDR3 protein: CASSSASSGTAYEQYF
J gene: TRBJ2-7; D gene: -; V gene: TRBV18; clone size: -; CDR3 DNA: TGTGCCAGCTCACCAACCGGGACCTACGAGCAGTACTTC; CDR3 protein: CASSPTGTYEQYF
J gene: TRBJ2-5; D gene: -; V gene: TRBV6-6; clone size: -; CDR3 DNA: TGTGCCAGCAGAATCGACGTCTTCCAAGAGACCCAGTACTTC; CDR3 protein: CASRIDVFQETQYF
J gene: TRBJ2-7; D gene: TRBD1; V gene: TRBV2; clone size: -; CDR3 DNA: TGTGCCAGCAAGCCGGGACAGTACTACGAGCAGTACTTC; CDR3 protein: CASKPGQYYEQYF
J gene: TRBJ2-7; D gene: -; V gene: TRBV5-1; clone size: -; CDR3 DNA: TGCGCCAGCAGCTTGGATCCAGTCCCCTACGAGCAGTACTTC; CDR3 protein: CASSLDPVPYEQYF